This T cell receptor beta chain was found in a study of blood T cell repertoires in COVID-19. About the study: The analysed material was cDNA or gDNA that came from T cells, B-cell-depleted T cells, or PBMCs.

Trimming shortened V by 7 bases and J by 7 bases, and 16 bases separated the two germline ends. The CDR3 has 13 amino acids. Per the germline V gene, CDR1 is MNHEY and CDR2 is SVGAGI. Sequenced by immunoSEQ multiplex PCR; TCRdb stores in-frame clones only, minus some. Of about 130,000 clones in the sample, roughly 80% were seen once. The sequenced material came from PBMCs or T cells enriched from blood (not recorded which). The receptor was isolated from a man in his forties with acute COVID-19. The rearrangement links TRBV6-5 to TRBJ1-1; D is perhaps TRBD1 (6 bases). The CDR3, as DNA: TGTGCCAGCATCCCCGAGGGGGTCAATGAAGCTTTCTTT. Amino acid sequence: CASIPEGVNEAFF.